Presented here are 13 T cell receptor beta chains from one specimen sequenced in a study of human T cells and chemical hapten exposure. This sample's time point: patch test 2, 6 weeks after DPC sensitization. Documented treatment: therapeutic diphenylcyclopropenone sensitization with weekly scalp DPC. TCRdb ran MiXCR on the RACE reads and lists one entry per CDR3 protein. The sample has 85,000 to 100,000 distinct CDR3 sequences, about 11% seen once. The starting material was whole blood, obtained in connection with sensitization to the hapten diphenylcyclopropenone (DPC). Source of these receptors: a man aged 35 to 55 with alopecia areata. Some clones in this sample may be carry-over from other donors' samples.

CDR3 sequence (DNA): TGTGCCAGCAGACCTCTTGCCCTTTTGAAAGTGGGGACAGATACGCAGTATTTT. Translated: CASRPLALLKVGTDTQYF. The chain is built from TRBV6-2 or TRBV6-3 and TRBJ2-3, with D uncertain. Trimming stripped 6 bases from V and 3 bases from J, with 25 bases between. The CDR3 runs to 18 residues. CDR1 is MNHEY, CDR2 SVGEGT, per germline.

A few counts support this clonotype. CDR3 sequence: CSARVVGSSTDTQYF. The CDR3 coding sequence is TGCAGTGCTAGAGTCGTAGGGTCTAGCACAGATACGCAGTATTTT. V and J are TRBV20-1 and TRBJ2-3; D remains ambiguous. The CDR3 totals 15 residues. The V end was cut by 1 base, the J end by 0 bases, with 11 bases between. CDR1 and CDR2 (germline): DFQATT, SNEGSKA (reference sequence).

This clonotype came up many times. This chain connects TRBV12-3 or TRBV12-4 to TRBJ1-4, with no clear D. The CDR3 has 15 amino acids. V shed 5 bases and J shed 10 bases, with 20 bases lying between them. This CDR3 is CASSTRVNHRGKLFF. The CDR3 DNA sequence: TGTGCCAGCAGTACCCGGGTAAATCATCGGGGAAAACTGTTTTTT.

The V call is TRBV7-9, the J call TRBJ2-5; D is possibly TRBD1 (5 bases). Looked up from germline, CDR1 is SEHNR and CDR2 is FQNEAQ (reference sequence). V lost 2 bases and J lost 2, with 12 bases in between. The CDR3 is 15 residues long. CDR3 sequence reads: CASSLTGRGQETQYF. The CDR3 DNA reads as TGTGCCAGCAGCTTAACTGGAAGGGGACAAGAGACCCAGTACTTC.

This clonotype turned up a few times. V usage is TRBV6-6 and J usage is TRBJ2-2, with D perhaps matching TRBD1 (6 bases). This CDR3 is 14 amino acids long. The germline V gene encodes CDR1 MNHNY and CDR2 SVGAGI (reference sequence). Trimming removed 7 bases from V and 3 bases from J, with 12 bases in between. CDR3 sequence (DNA): TGTGCCAGCAAGCAGGGGTCGGACACCGGGGAGCTGTTTTTT. Its translation is CASKQGSDTGELFF.

This clonotype has only a few counts. This sequence joins TRBV5-1 and TRBJ1-1; possible D gene TRBD1, 6 bases. The V end was cut by 4 bases, the J end by 0 bases, with 10 bases between. Germline V gene sequence: CDR1 SGHRS, CDR2 YFSETQ. The CDR3 covers 14 residues. CDR3 sequence: CASSPTGMNTEAFF. CDR3 nucleotides: TGCGCCAGCAGCCCGACAGGTATGAACACTGAAGCTTTCTTT.

A few counts support this clonotype. The J gene is TRBJ2-3, the V gene TRBV9; 11 bases fit TRBD2. The V and J ends lost 0 bases and 6 bases, in that order; junction bases with no gene match: 9. CDR3 length: 17 residues. CDR1 and CDR2 (germline): SGDLS, YYNGEE. The CDR3 DNA reads as TGTGCCAGCAGCGTAGGCCTTACTAGCGGGAGTTCTGATACGCAGTATTTT. Protein sequence: CASSVGLTSGSSDTQYF.

This clonotype was detected a few times. This chain uses TRBV5-1 with TRBJ1-2, with D uncertain. Germline lookup yields CDR1 SGHRS and CDR2 YFSETQ. The CDR3 totals 18 residues. Trimming removed 0 bases from V and 0 bases from J, with 18 bases in between. The CDR3 coding sequence is TGCGCCAGCAGCTTGGACGGGGAGCGGACTTCCCCTAACTATGGCTACACCTTC. It translates to CASSLDGERTSPNYGYTF.

This clonotype was recorded many times. J is TRBJ2-6 and V is TRBV7-8; no clear D gene. Between the trimmed V and J ends, which lost 5 bases and 2 bases, there was a span of 7 bases. The CDR3 sequence is 14 residues long. Looked up from germline, CDR1 is SGHVS and CDR2 is FQNEAQ. In DNA, the CDR3 is TGTGCCAGCAGCCCCACGGCTGGGGCCAACGTCCTGACTTTC. This sequence encodes CASSPTAGANVLTF. Filled out from reference TRBV7-8 and TRBJ2-6, the complete variable domain reads GAGVSQSPRYKVAKRGQDVALRCDPISGHVSLFWYQQALGQGPEFLTYFQNEAQLDKSGLPSDRFFAERPEGSVSTLKIQRTQQEDSAVYLCASSPTAGANVLTFGAGSRLTVL.

This clonotype appeared a few times. The chain employs TRBV7-2 and TRBJ2-2, with 7 bases fitting TRBD2. The CDR3 loop spans 15 amino acids. With 1 base clipped from V and 8 bases from J, the junction kept 7 bases outside the gene matches. CDR1 SGHTA and CDR2 FQGNSA come from the germline V gene. CDR3 in DNA: TGTGCCAGCAGCTTAGGTCTAGCGCGGGGGGGGGAGCTGTTTTTT. Translated: CASSLGLARGGELFF.

V usage is TRBV7-6 and J usage is TRBJ2-7, with a possible D match to TRBD2 (5 bases). This CDR3 spans 13 amino acids. The germline V and J ends were trimmed by 4 bases and 5 bases, with 12 bases remaining between them. From germline, CDR1 is SGHVS and CDR2 FNYEAQ. The CDR3 reads CASSSGLENEQYF. In nucleotides, the CDR3 is TGTGCCAGCAGCTCAGGACTTGAAAACGAGCAGTACTTC. The variable domain in full, completed from reference TRBV7-6 and TRBJ2-7, reads GAGVSQSPRYKVTKRGQDVALRCDPISGHVSLYWYRQALGQGPEFLTYFNYEAQQDKSGLPNDRFSAERPEGSISTLTIQRTEQRDSAMYRCASSSGLENEQYFGPGTRLTVT.

This clonotype was recorded a few times. This chain connects TRBV20-1 to TRBJ2-1; 9 nucleotides line up with TRBD1. The CDR3 is made up of 18 amino acids. Per germline, CDR1 DFQATT and CDR2 SNEGSKA (reference sequence). Unmatched junction bases numbered 13, after V lost 0 bases and J lost 4 bases. CDR3 sequence: CSARDRTGDHLFYNEQFF. For the CDR3, the DNA is TGCAGTGCTAGAGATCGGACAGGGGACCATCTTTTTTACAATGAGCAGTTCTTC.

The rearrangement joins TRBV18 to TRBJ2-3; possible D gene TRBD1, 6 bases. Germline values: CDR1 KGHSH, CDR2 LQKENI. Deletions cut 4 bases from V and 4 bases from J, with 24 bases between. This CDR3 comprises 18 residues. The CDR3 nucleotides are TGTGCCAGCTCACAGACCCCCGGGACACGACCGAGGGCAGATACGCAGTATTTT. Amino acid sequence: CASSQTPGTRPRADTQYF.